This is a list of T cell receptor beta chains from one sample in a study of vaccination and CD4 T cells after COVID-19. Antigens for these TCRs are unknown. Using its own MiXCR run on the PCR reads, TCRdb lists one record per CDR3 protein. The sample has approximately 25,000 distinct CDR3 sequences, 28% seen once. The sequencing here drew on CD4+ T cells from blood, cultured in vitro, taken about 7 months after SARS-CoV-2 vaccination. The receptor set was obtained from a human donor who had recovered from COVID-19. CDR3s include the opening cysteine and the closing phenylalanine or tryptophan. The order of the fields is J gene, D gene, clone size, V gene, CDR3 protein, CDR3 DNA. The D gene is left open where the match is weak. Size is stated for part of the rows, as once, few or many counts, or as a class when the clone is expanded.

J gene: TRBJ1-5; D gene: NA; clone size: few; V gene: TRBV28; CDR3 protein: CASSRGGEGQPQHF; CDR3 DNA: TGTGCCAGCAGCCGCGGGGGGGAGGGCCAGCCCCAGCATTTT
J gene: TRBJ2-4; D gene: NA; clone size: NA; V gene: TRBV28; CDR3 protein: CASSPGGSVAKNIQYF; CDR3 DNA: TGTGCCAGCAGCCCCGGGGGCTCGGTAGCCAAAAACATTCAGTACTTC
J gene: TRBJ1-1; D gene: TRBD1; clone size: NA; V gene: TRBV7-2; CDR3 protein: CASSLSGQGGTEAFF; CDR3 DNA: TGTGCCAGCAGCTTATCGGGACAGGGAGGGACTGAAGCTTTCTTT
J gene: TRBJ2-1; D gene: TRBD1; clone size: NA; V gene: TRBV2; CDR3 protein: CATEQGYEQFF; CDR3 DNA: TGTGCCACAGAACAGGGGTATGAGCAGTTCTTC
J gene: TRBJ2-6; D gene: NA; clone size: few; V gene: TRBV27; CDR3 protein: CASRPGAGANVLTF; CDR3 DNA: TGTGCCAGCAGACCTGGGGCCGGGGCCAACGTCCTGACTTTC
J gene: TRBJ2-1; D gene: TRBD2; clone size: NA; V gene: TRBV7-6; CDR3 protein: CASSLAGGYNEQFF; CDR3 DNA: TGTGCCAGCAGCCTAGCGGGAGGCTACAATGAGCAGTTCTTC
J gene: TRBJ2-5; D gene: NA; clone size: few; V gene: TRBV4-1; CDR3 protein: CASSQDWRETQYF; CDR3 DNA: TGCGCCAGCAGCCAAGATTGGCGGGAGACCCAGTACTTC
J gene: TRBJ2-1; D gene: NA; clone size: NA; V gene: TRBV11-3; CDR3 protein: CASSYNRVNEQFF; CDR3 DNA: TGTGCCAGCAGCTACAACAGGGTTAATGAGCAGTTCTTC
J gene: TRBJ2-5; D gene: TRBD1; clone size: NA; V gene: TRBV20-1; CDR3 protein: CSARSDRGPETQYF; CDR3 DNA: TGCAGTGCTAGATCCGACAGGGGGCCGGAGACCCAGTACTTC
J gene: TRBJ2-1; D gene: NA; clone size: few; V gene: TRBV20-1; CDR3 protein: CSARGGTSLAEQFF; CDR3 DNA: TGCAGTGCTAGAGGTGGTACGTCTTTGGCTGAGCAGTTCTTC
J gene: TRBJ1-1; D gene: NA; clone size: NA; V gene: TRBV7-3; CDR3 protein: CASSPGTSNTEAFF; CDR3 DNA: TGTGCCAGCAGCCCCGGGACATCGAACACTGAAGCTTTCTTT
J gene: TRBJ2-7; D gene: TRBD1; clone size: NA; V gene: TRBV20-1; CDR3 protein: CSAEGQGDYEQYF; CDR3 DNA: TGCAGTGCTGAGGGACAGGGTGACTACGAGCAGTACTTC
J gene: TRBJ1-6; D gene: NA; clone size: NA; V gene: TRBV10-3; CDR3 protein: CAISETRQNNSPLHF; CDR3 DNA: TGTGCCATCAGTGAGACCCGACAGAATAATTCACCCCTCCACTTT
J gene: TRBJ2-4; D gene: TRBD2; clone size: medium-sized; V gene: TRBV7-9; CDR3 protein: CASSQAGGQKNIQYF; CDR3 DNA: TGTGCCAGCAGCCAGGCGGGAGGTCAGAAAAACATTCAGTACTTC
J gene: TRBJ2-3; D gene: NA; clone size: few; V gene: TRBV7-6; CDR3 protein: CASSLTPFRTQYF; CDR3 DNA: TGTGCCAGCAGCTTAACCCCGTTCCGTACGCAGTATTTT
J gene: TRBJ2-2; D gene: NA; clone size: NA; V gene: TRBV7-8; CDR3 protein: CASSLASRIRSAGELFF; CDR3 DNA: TGTGCCAGCAGCTTAGCTTCCCGGATTAGGAGCGCCGGGGAGCTGTTTTTT
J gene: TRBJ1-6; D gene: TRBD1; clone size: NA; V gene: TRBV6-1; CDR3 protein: CASRTGINSPLHF; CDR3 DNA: TGTGCCAGCAGGACAGGGATAAATTCACCCCTCCACTTT
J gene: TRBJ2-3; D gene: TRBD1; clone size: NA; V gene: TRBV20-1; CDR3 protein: CSARDPDRATDTQYF; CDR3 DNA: TGCAGTGCTAGGGACCCAGACAGGGCCACAGATACGCAGTATTTT
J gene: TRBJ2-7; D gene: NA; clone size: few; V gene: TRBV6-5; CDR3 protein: CASSYSDRRQDEQYF; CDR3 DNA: TGTGCCAGCAGTTACTCGGACAGACGTCAGGACGAGCAGTACTTC
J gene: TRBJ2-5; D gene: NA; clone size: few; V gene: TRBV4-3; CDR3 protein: CASSQVGSQETQYF; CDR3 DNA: TGCGCCAGCAGCCAAGTGGGTAGCCAAGAGACCCAGTACTTC
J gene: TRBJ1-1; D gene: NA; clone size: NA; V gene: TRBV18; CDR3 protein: CASSPTRGGRPEAFF; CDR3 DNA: TGTGCCAGCTCACCAACCAGGGGCGGCCGGCCTGAAGCTTTCTTT
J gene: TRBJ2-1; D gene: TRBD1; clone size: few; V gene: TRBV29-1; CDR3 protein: CSVGQGHNEQFF; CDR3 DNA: TGCAGCGTTGGACAGGGCCACAATGAGCAGTTCTTC
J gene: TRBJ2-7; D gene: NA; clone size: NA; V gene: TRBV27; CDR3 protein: CASSYTGLSYEQYF; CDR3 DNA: TGTGCCAGCAGTTACACAGGGCTTTCCTACGAGCAGTACTTC
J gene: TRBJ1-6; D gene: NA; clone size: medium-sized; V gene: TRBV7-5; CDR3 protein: CISVPEVGTVGNSPLHF; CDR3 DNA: NA
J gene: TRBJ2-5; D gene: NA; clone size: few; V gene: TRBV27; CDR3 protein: CASSSLLLWGSGQETQYF; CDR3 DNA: TGTGCCAGCAGTTCCCTCTTGCTTTGGGGTAGCGGCCAAGAGACCCAGTACTTC
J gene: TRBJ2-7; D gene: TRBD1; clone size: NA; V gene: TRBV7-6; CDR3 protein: CASSSRQGANYEQYF; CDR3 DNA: TGTGCCAGCAGCTCCCGACAGGGGGCAAATTACGAGCAGTACTTC
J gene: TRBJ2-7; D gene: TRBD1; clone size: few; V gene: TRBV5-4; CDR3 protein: CASSSGQVLPYEQYF; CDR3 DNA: TGTGCCAGCAGCTCGGGACAGGTTCTACCCTACGAGCAGTACTTC
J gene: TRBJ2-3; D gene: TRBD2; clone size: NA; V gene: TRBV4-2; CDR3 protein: CASSQEGAGLAGDTQYF; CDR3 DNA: TGTGCCAGCAGCCAAGAGGGGGCAGGACTAGCGGGTGATACGCAGTATTTT
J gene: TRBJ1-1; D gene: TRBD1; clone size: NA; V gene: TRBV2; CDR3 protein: CASIEDRFDTEAFF; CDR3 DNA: TGTGCCAGCATCGAGGACAGGTTTGACACTGAAGCTTTCTTT
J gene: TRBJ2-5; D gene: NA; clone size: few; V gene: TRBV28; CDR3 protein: CASRGLGAGETQYF; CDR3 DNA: TGTGCCAGCAGGGGGCTGGGTGCTGGGGAGACCCAGTACTTC
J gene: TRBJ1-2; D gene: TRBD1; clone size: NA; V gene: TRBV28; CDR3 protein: CASSFRDRTYGYTF; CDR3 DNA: TGTGCCAGCAGTTTTCGGGACAGGACATATGGCTACACCTTC
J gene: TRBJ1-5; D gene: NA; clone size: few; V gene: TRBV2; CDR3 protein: CASRSQNQPQHF; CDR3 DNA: TGTGCCAGCAGGAGCCAGAATCAGCCCCAGCATTTT
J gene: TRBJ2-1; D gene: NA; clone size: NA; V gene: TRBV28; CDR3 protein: CASSERLSYNEQFF; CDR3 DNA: TGTGCCAGCAGTGAGCGCCTCTCCTACAATGAGCAGTTCTTC
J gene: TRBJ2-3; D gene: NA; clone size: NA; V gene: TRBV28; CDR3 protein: CASSRGDTQYF; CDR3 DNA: TGTGCCAGCAGTCGGGGAGATACGCAGTATTTT
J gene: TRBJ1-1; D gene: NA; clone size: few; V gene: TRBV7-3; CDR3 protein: CASSLTAGTANTEAFF; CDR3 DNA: TGTGCCAGCAGCTTAACGGCTGGGACGGCGAACACTGAAGCTTTCTTT
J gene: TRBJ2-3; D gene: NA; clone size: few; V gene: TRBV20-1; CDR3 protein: CSQALGGDTDTQYF; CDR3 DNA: TGCAGTCAAGCGTTGGGCGGGGACACAGATACGCAGTATTTT
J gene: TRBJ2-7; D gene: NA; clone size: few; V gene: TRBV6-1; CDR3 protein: CATRRGGVAYEQYF; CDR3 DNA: TGTGCCACCCGCCGTGGGGGAGTCGCCTACGAGCAGTACTTC
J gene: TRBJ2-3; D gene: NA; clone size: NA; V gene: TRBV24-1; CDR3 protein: CATRSQGDTQYF; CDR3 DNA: TGTGCCACCAGAAGTCAAGGGGATACGCAGTATTTT
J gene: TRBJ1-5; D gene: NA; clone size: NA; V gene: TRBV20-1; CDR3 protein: CSATGGAGQPQHF; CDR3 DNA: TGCAGTGCTACTGGGGGCGCGGGTCAGCCCCAGCATTTT